What follows describes a single TCR beta chain. Looked up from germline, CDR1 is KGHSH and CDR2 is LQKENI. Trimming removed 5 bases from V and 3 bases from J, with 8 bases in between. The length of the CDR3 is 12 residues. TCRdb's table, derived via immunoSEQ multiplex PCR, lists solely in-frame clones and lacks some. Of under 250,000 clones listed, roughly nine tenths are singletons. As to treatment: 15 to 20 received Ad26.COV2.S at low or high dose, single or two shots; about 5 received placebo; per-sample allocation not given. Samples came from day 63 after the first vaccine or placebo injection. The record originates from a study of Ad26.COV2.S vaccination and SARS-CoV-2 variants.

This material consisted of peripheral blood, taken in a trial of Ad26.COV2.S vaccine versus placebo. This TCR came from a person between 18 and 65 years old who received the Ad26.COV2.S COVID-19 vaccine or a placebo. J is TRBJ2-7 and V is TRBV18, with D unresolved. As DNA, the CDR3 is TGTGCCAGCTCAGGGCCCAACTACGAGCAGTACGTC. Translating gives CASSGPNYEQYV.